This is a list of T cell receptor beta chains from one sample in a study of blood T cell repertoires in COVID-19. Generated by immunoSEQ multiplex PCR, the TCRdb table keeps only in-frame clones and is missing some. The table records about 430,000 clones, roughly nine tenths of them present only once. The sequenced material came from PBMCs or T cells enriched from blood (not recorded which). Receptor source: a man aged 25-45 years who had recovered from COVID-19. Each CDR3 is given with its conserved first and last residue. Fields, in order: J gene, clone size, CDR3 length, V gene, D gene, CDR3 protein, CDR3 DNA. A D gene is named only where the DNA matches it firmly. Size is stated for part of the rows, as once, few or many counts, or as a class when the clone is expanded.

J: TRBJ1-1
size: .
length: 16
V: TRBV6-2/TRBV6-3
D: TRBD1
CDR3: CASSSRDRGMNTEAFF
DNA: TGTGCCAGCAGTTCCCGGGACAGGGGCATGAACACTGAAGCTTTCTTT

J: TRBJ1-1
size: .
length: 13
V: TRBV10-3
D: .
CDR3: CAISEDRNTEAFF
DNA: TGTGCCATCAGTGAAGACAGAAACACTGAAGCTTTCTTT

J: TRBJ2-7
size: .
length: 14
V: TRBV6-5
D: TRBD2
CDR3: CASTPRAGEGEQYF
DNA: TGTGCCAGCACCCCCCGCGCGGGGGAAGGGGAGCAGTACTTC

J: TRBJ2-1
size: .
length: 13
V: TRBV7-6
D: TRBD1
CDR3: CASSPRGRNEQFF
DNA: TGTGCCAGCAGCCCCAGGGGGCGAAATGAGCAGTTCTTC

J: TRBJ2-2
size: .
length: 15
V: TRBV30
D: TRBD2
CDR3: CAFLAGGTNTGELFF
DNA: TGTGCCTTCCTAGCGGGAGGCACGAACACCGGGGAGCTGTTTTTT

J: TRBJ2-3
size: few
length: 14
V: TRBV7-9
D: .
CDR3: CASRVQGHADTQYF
DNA: TGTGCCAGCAGAGTACAGGGTCACGCAGATACGCAGTATTTT

J: TRBJ2-7
size: .
length: 15
V: TRBV5-1
D: .
CDR3: CASSLGQVGHYEQYF
DNA: TGCGCCAGCAGCTTGGGGCAGGTGGGCCACTACGAGCAGTACTTC

J: TRBJ2-1
size: .
length: 14
V: TRBV29-1
D: TRBD2
CDR3: CSVAGRYTYNEQFF
DNA: TGCAGCGTTGCCGGGAGGTACACCTACAATGAGCAGTTCTTC

J: TRBJ2-3
size: .
length: 16
V: TRBV4-2
D: TRBD2
CDR3: CASSQTLAGGSDTQYF
DNA: TGTGCCAGCAGCCAGACACTAGCGGGAGGCTCAGATACGCAGTATTTT

J: TRBJ2-3
size: .
length: 13
V: TRBV12-3/TRBV12-4
D: .
CDR3: CASNRLRTDTQYF
DNA: TGTGCCAGCAATCGGTTGCGCACAGATACGCAGTATTTT

J: TRBJ2-7
size: .
length: 12
V: TRBV29-1
D: TRBD1
CDR3: CSIRGSSYEQYF
DNA: TGCAGCATCAGGGGGAGCTCCTACGAGCAGTACTTC

J: TRBJ2-2
size: .
length: 15
V: TRBV27
D: TRBD2
CDR3: CASSLGLFTTGELFF
DNA: TGTGCCAGCAGTTTGGGACTATTTACCACCGGGGAGCTGTTTTTT

J: TRBJ1-6
size: .
length: 16
V: TRBV27
D: .
CDR3: CASTTGTSSYNSPLHF
DNA: TGTGCCAGCACTACAGGGACTAGCTCCTATAATTCACCCCTCCACTTT

J: TRBJ1-5
size: .
length: 14
V: TRBV3-1/TRBV3-2
D: TRBD1
CDR3: CASSQGLGQVPQHF
DNA: TGTGCCAGCAGCCAAGGCCTTGGACAGGTCCCCCAGCATTTT

J: TRBJ1-5
size: .
length: 16
V: TRBV7-8
D: TRBD1
CDR3: CASSLTGINSNQPQHF
DNA: TGTGCCAGCAGCTTGACAGGGATTAATAGCAATCAGCCCCAGCATTTT

J: TRBJ1-6
size: .
length: 13
V: TRBV27
D: TRBD1
CDR3: CASSGQANSPLHF
DNA: TGTGCCAGCAGCGGACAGGCTAATTCACCCCTCCACTTT

J: TRBJ1-5
size: .
length: 14
V: TRBV19
D: TRBD1
CDR3: CASRTQTGAQPQHF
DNA: TGTGCCAGTAGGACACAAACAGGGGCCCAGCCCCAGCATTTT

J: TRBJ1-4
size: .
length: 16
V: TRBV4-1
D: .
CDR3: CASSLKGQSTNEKLFF
DNA: TGCGCCAGCAGCCTAAAAGGACAGTCAACTAATGAAAAACTGTTTTTT

J: TRBJ1-2
size: once
length: 14
V: TRBV5-4
D: .
CDR3: CASSAGGADYGYTF
DNA: TGTGCCAGCAGCGCGGGAGGGGCTGACTATGGCTACACCTTC

J: TRBJ2-5
size: once
length: 14
V: TRBV19
D: .
CDR3: CASMGRGGSETQYF
DNA: TGTGCCAGTATGGGGCGTGGAGGGTCAGAGACCCAGTACTTC

J: TRBJ1-2
size: .
length: 14
V: TRBV18
D: .
CDR3: CASSPGAGDYGYTF
DNA: TGTGCCAGCTCACCCGGGGCGGGGGACTATGGCTACACCTTC

J: TRBJ1-1
size: many
length: 14
V: TRBV27
D: .
CDR3: CASSHGGGDTEAFF
DNA: TGTGCCAGCAGCCACGGGGGGGGCGACACTGAAGCTTTCTTT

J: TRBJ2-7
size: once
length: 17
V: TRBV9
D: .
CDR3: CASSVASVSPSGDEQYF
DNA: TGTGCCAGCAGCGTAGCCTCTGTTAGCCCCTCGGGGGACGAGCAGTACTTC

J: TRBJ2-5
size: .
length: 14
V: TRBV19
D: .
CDR3: CASSISGGKETQYF
DNA: TGTGCCAGTAGTATTTCGGGCGGGAAGGAGACCCAGTACTTC

J: TRBJ2-2
size: .
length: 15
V: TRBV2
D: TRBD1
CDR3: CASNQGAPYTGELFF
DNA: TGTGCCAGCAACCAGGGGGCGCCGTACACCGGGGAGCTGTTTTTT

J: TRBJ2-5
size: few
length: 12
V: TRBV12-3/TRBV12-4
D: .
CDR3: CASSPLSRTQYF
DNA: TGTGCCAGCAGCCCCTTAAGTAGGACCCAGTACTTC

J: TRBJ2-1
size: .
length: 15
V: TRBV28
D: .
CDR3: CASSDIAVSYNEQFF
DNA: TGTGCCAGCAGTGATATAGCGGTCTCCTACAATGAGCAGTTCTTC

J: TRBJ1-3
size: once
length: 14
V: TRBV24-1
D: .
CDR3: CATSAGTPGNTIYF
DNA: TGTGCCACCAGTGCCGGGACACCTGGAAACACCATATATTTT

J: TRBJ2-3
size: .
length: 18
V: TRBV28
D: TRBD2
CDR3: CASSTHFYAGGRPDTQYF
DNA: TGTGCCAGCAGTACCCATTTTTATGCGGGAGGCCGCCCAGATACGCAGTATTTT

J: TRBJ2-2
size: .
length: 14
V: TRBV5-4
D: .
CDR3: CASSPKTGTGELFF
DNA: TGTGCCAGCAGCCCTAAGACTGGCACCGGGGAGCTGTTTTTT

J: TRBJ1-1
size: few
length: 13
V: TRBV30
D: .
CDR3: CAWTKYMNTEAFF
DNA: TGTGCCTGGACCAAGTACATGAACACTGAAGCTTTCTTT

J: TRBJ1-1
size: .
length: 13
V: TRBV12-3/TRBV12-4
D: TRBD1
CDR3: CASRLGQGISSFF
DNA: TGTGCCAGCAGGCTGGGACAGGGAATTTCGTCTTTCTTT

J: TRBJ2-5
size: .
length: 16
V: TRBV4-2
D: TRBD2
CDR3: CASSQSGLAGEETQYF
DNA: TGTGCCAGCAGCCAATCCGGACTAGCGGGAGAGGAGACCCAGTACTTC

J: TRBJ1-2
size: .
length: 15
V: TRBV5-4
D: .
CDR3: CASSPEGWRFYGYTF
DNA: TGTGCCAGCAGCCCCGAGGGATGGAGGTTCTATGGCTACACCTTC

J: TRBJ2-2
size: .
length: 17
V: TRBV2
D: TRBD1
CDR3: CASSVGGTGGSTGELFF
DNA: TGTGCCAGCAGTGTGGGTGGGACAGGGGGCAGTACCGGGGAGCTGTTTTTT

J: TRBJ1-1
size: .
length: 15
V: TRBV28
D: TRBD1
CDR3: CASLTGGIINTEAFF
DNA: TGTGCCAGCCTAACAGGGGGGATAATAAACACTGAAGCTTTCTTT

J: TRBJ1-2
size: .
length: 15
V: TRBV28
D: .
CDR3: CASSPPGLAGYGYTF
DNA: TGTGCCAGCAGTCCTCCGGGACTCGCGGGCTATGGCTACACCTTC

J: TRBJ2-1
size: .
length: 16
V: TRBV29-1
D: TRBD2
CDR3: CSVEGRLAGDHNEQFF
DNA: TGCAGCGTTGAAGGGAGACTAGCGGGAGACCACAATGAGCAGTTCTTC

J: TRBJ1-6
size: .
length: 12
V: TRBV28
D: TRBD1
CDR3: CASSGQASPLHF
DNA: TGTGCCAGCAGTGGACAGGCTTCACCCCTCCACTTT

J: TRBJ1-1
size: .
length: 13
V: TRBV13
D: .
CDR3: CASTQYRVAEAFF
DNA: TGTGCCAGCACCCAATACAGGGTAGCTGAAGCTTTCTTT

J: TRBJ2-7
size: .
length: 14
V: TRBV18
D: .
CDR3: CASSPQDRNYEQYF
DNA: TGTGCCAGCTCACCTCAAGACAGAAACTACGAGCAGTACTTC

J: TRBJ1-5
size: .
length: 13
V: TRBV6-5
D: .
CDR3: CASSYDSNQPQHF
DNA: TGTGCCAGCAGTTACGACAGTAATCAGCCCCAGCATTTT

J: TRBJ2-2
size: .
length: 15
V: TRBV6-5
D: TRBD1
CDR3: CASSIGTGATGELFF
DNA: TGTGCCAGCAGTATTGGGACAGGGGCCACCGGGGAGCTGTTTTTT

J: TRBJ1-1
size: .
length: 15
V: TRBV19
D: TRBD1
CDR3: CASTSSGGLNTEAFF
DNA: TGTGCCAGTACCAGCTCAGGGGGTTTGAACACTGAAGCTTTCTTT

J: TRBJ2-3
size: .
length: 20
V: TRBV19
D: .
CDR3: CASSIDHGGAGRTSTDTQYF
DNA: TGTGCCAGTAGTATAGATCACGGTGGCGCTGGGCGAACTAGCACAGATACGCAGTATTTT

J: TRBJ2-7
size: .
length: 14
V: TRBV5-1
D: TRBD1
CDR3: CASRTGTGAYEQYF
DNA: TGCGCCTCCCGGACCGGGACAGGGGCCTACGAGCAGTACTTC

J: TRBJ1-4
size: .
length: 15
V: TRBV9
D: TRBD1
CDR3: CASSVVTGADEKLFF
DNA: TGTGCCAGCAGCGTGGTAACAGGGGCTGATGAAAAACTGTTTTTT

J: TRBJ2-7
size: .
length: 14
V: TRBV6-1
D: TRBD1
CDR3: CASSEGQGAGEQYF
DNA: TGTGCCAGCAGTGAAGGACAGGGGGCAGGTGAGCAGTACTTC

J: TRBJ2-7
size: .
length: 13
V: TRBV28
D: TRBD1
CDR3: CASRNRGLHEQYF
DNA: TGTGCCAGCCGAAACAGGGGGCTCCACGAGCAGTACTTC

J: TRBJ2-7
size: .
length: 15
V: TRBV29-1
D: .
CDR3: CSVEGARTPSNEQYF
DNA: TGCAGCGTTGAGGGGGCGAGGACACCGTCGAACGAGCAGTACTTC

J: TRBJ1-5
size: .
length: 16
V: TRBV4-1
D: TRBD1
CDR3: CASSLATGNSNQPQHF
DNA: TGCGCCAGCAGCCTCGCGACAGGGAATAGCAATCAGCCCCAGCATTTT

J: TRBJ2-2
size: .
length: 12
V: TRBV7-9
D: .
CDR3: CASSFISGELFF
DNA: TGTGCCAGCAGCTTTATTTCCGGGGAGCTGTTTTTT

J: TRBJ2-5
size: .
length: 14
V: TRBV7-7
D: TRBD1
CDR3: CASSLEGAVGTQYF
DNA: TGTGCTAGCAGCTTAGAGGGGGCCGTCGGTACCCAGTACTTC

J: TRBJ2-7
size: .
length: 12
V: TRBV29-1
D: TRBD1
CDR3: CSVGGTVYEQYF
DNA: TGCAGCGTTGGGGGGACAGTCTACGAGCAGTACTTC

J: TRBJ2-1
size: .
length: 13
V: TRBV6-5
D: TRBD1
CDR3: CASKRGGQGEQFF
DNA: TGTGCCAGCAAGCGGGGAGGACAGGGGGAGCAGTTCTTC

J: TRBJ2-1
size: .
length: 15
V: TRBV5-4
D: TRBD2
CDR3: CASSRMGLGANEQFF
DNA: TGTGCCAGCAGCAGGATGGGACTAGGAGCGAATGAGCAGTTCTTC

J: TRBJ1-6
size: .
length: 16
V: TRBV5-1
D: TRBD1
CDR3: CASSLGQGLNNSPLHF
DNA: TGCGCCAGCAGCTTGGGACAGGGGTTGAATAATTCACCCCTCCACTTT

J: TRBJ2-1
size: .
length: 17
V: TRBV5-4
D: .
CDR3: CASMPPGLSLNYNEQFF
DNA: TGTGCCAGCATGCCCCCAGGCCTCTCCCTTAACTACAATGAGCAGTTCTTC